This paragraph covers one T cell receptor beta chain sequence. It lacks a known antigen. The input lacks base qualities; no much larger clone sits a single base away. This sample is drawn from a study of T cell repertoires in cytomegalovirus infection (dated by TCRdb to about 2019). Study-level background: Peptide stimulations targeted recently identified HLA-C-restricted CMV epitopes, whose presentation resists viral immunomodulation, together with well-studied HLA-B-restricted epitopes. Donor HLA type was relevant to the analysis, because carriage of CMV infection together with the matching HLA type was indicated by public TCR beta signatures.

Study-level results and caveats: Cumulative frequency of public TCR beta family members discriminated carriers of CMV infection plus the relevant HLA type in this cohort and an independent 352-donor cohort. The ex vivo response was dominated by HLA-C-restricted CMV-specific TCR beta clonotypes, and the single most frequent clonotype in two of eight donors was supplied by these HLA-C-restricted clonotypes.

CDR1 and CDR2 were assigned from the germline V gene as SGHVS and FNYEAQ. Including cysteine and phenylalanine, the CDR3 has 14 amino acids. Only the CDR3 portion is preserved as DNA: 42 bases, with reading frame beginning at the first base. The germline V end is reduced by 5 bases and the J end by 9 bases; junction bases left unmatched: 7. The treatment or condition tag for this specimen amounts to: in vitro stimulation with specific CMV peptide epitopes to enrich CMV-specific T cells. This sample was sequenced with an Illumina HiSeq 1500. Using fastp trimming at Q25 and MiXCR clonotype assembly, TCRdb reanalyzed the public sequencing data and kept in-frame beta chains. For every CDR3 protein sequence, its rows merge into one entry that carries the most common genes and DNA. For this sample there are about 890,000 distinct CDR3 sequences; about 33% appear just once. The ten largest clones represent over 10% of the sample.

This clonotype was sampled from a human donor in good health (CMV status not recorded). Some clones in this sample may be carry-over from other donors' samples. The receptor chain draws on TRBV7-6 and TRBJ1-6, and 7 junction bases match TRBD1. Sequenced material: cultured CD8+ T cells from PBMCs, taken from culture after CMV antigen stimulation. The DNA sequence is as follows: TGTGCCAGCAGCGTGGCAGGGGGGTCTTCACCCCTCCACTTT. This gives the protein CASSVAGGSSPLHF.